The 29 T cell receptor beta chains in this list originate from one sample, sequenced in a study of blood T cell repertoires in COVID-19. Data came from immunoSEQ multiplex PCR; TCRdb stores just in-frame clones and leaves some out. In the table there are 250,000 to 400,000 clones, 85% to 90% of which are singletons. The sample taken for sequencing was peripheral blood. Receptors originate from a woman aged 30 to 39 with COVID-19, enrolled during active disease.

V is TRBV2 and J is TRBJ1-2; D uncertain. Germline CDR1 and CDR2: SNHLY and FYNNEI. V lost 8 bases to trimming and J lost 0 bases, with 10 bases between them. The CDR3 runs 13 residues. This CDR3 reads CASHQTANYGYTF. The CDR3 DNA is TGTGCCAGCCATCAAACAGCTAACTATGGCTACACCTTC.

Details on this clone: This same CDR3 is encoded by further DNA sequences in the sample. The chain employs TRBV5-6 and TRBJ2-7; 8 nucleotides line up with TRBD1. Germline V lookup: CDR1 SGHDT, CDR2 YYEEEE. The J segment lost 4 bases and the V segment lost 0 bases, leaving 6 bases of the junction unmatched. The CDR3 loop spans 15 amino acids. The CDR3 is CASSLAAGGVYEQYF. CDR3 in DNA: TGTGCCAGCAGCTTGGCGGCAGGGGGCGTTTACGAGCAGTACTTC.

V gene TRBV5-1 combines with J gene TRBJ1-2, with D unclear. Germline values: CDR1 SGHRS, CDR2 YFSETQ. This CDR3 contains 15 residues. V was trimmed by 0 bases and J by 6 bases, leaving 15 bases between them. The CDR3 protein is CASSLDLPVFDGYTF. The CDR3 nucleotides are TGCGCCAGCAGCTTGGATTTGCCGGTATTCGATGGCTACACCTTC.

The gene calls are TRBV18 and TRBJ1-1; D gene uncertain. The CDR3 length is 13 residues. The V end lost 3 bases, the J end lost 3 bases, and 8 bases lay between the germline ends. In germline, CDR1 is KGHSH, CDR2 LQKENI. CDR3 sequence (DNA): TGTGCCAGCTCACCCTCGTCGGACACTGAAGCTTTCTTT. Translating gives CASSPSSDTEAFF.

V and J are TRBV27 and TRBJ1-2; TRBD1 matches at 7 bases. CDR1 MNHEY and CDR2 SMNVEV come from the germline V gene (reference sequence). V shed 3 bases, J shed 8 bases, and the junction held 9 bases outside the gene matches. CDR3 length: 14 amino acids. CDR3 amino acids: CASSFGQASLGYTF. The CDR3 region has the DNA TGTGCCAGCAGTTTCGGACAGGCCTCCTTGGGCTACACCTTC.

This clone has only a few counts. CDR3 amino acids: CSASAGGAGTDTQYF. CDR3 sequence (DNA): TGCAGTGCTAGTGCCGGAGGAGCGGGCACAGATACGCAGTATTTT. V is TRBV20-1 and J is TRBJ2-3, with D maybe TRBD2 (5 bases). This CDR3 is built from 15 residues. Trimming shortened V by 3 bases and J by 1 base, and 14 bases separated the two germline ends. The germline V gene encodes CDR1 DFQATT and CDR2 SNEGSKA (reference sequence).

On this clone: Additional DNA sequences in this sample encode the identical CDR3. The chain carries TRBV5-1 and TRBJ1-5, with D hard to call. In germline, CDR1 is SGHRS, CDR2 YFSETQ. Deletions cut 0 bases from V and 2 bases from J, with 6 bases between. CDR3 length equals 14 residues. The chain's CDR3 is CASSLGAGNQPQHF. In DNA form, the CDR3 reads TGCGCCAGCAGCTTGGGCGCGGGCAATCAGCCCCAGCATTTT.

V and J are TRBV6-5 and TRBJ2-2, with 10 bases lining up with TRBD1. The CDR3 totals 15 residues. The germline V gene encodes CDR1 MNHEY and CDR2 SVGAGI. V dropped 7 bases and J dropped 5; count of bases not matched to a gene: 7. In nucleotides, the CDR3 is TGTGCCAGCAACCGGGACAGGGGAAGGACCGGGGAGCTGTTTTTT. It specifies CASNRDRGRTGELFF.

The sample holds a few counts of this clone. The J gene is TRBJ1-2, the V gene TRBV9; 9 bases map to TRBD1. The CDR3 extends over 15 amino acids. Per the germline V gene, CDR1 is SGDLS and CDR2 is YYNGEE. With 4 bases clipped from V and 3 bases from J, the junction kept 7 bases outside the gene matches. CDR3 bases: TGTGCCAGCAGCCCTAGGGGACAGGGCGACTATGGCTACACCTTC. Amino acids: CASSPRGQGDYGYTF. The entire variable domain, with the rest obtained from reference TRBV9 and TRBJ1-2, is as follows: DSGVTQTPKHLITATGQRVTLRCSPRSGDLSVYWYQQSLDQGLQFLIQYYNGEERAKGNILERFSAQQFPDLHSELNLSSLELGDSALYFCASSPRGQGDYGYTFGSGTRLTVV.

By sample fraction, this clone is medium-sized. The rearrangement links TRBV3-1 (or the pseudogene TRBV3-2) to TRBJ1-4; 10 bases are shared with TRBD1. Germline V gene data show CDR1 as LGHDT and CDR2 as YNNKEL (reference sequence). J gave up 8 bases and V 4 bases, and 10 bases lay outside the gene matches. This CDR3 is 16 amino acids long. The CDR3 is CASSLQSGTGAEKLFF. CDR3 in DNA: TGTGCCAGCAGCCTACAATCCGGGACAGGGGCGGAAAAACTGTTTTTT.

The chain is built from TRBV18 and TRBJ1-6, with D perhaps TRBD1 (5 bases). Trimming pared 2 bases from V and 1 base from J, leaving 12 bases between. The CDR3 has 17 amino acids. The V gene's germline CDR1 is KGHSH and CDR2 LQKENI. CDR3 bases: TGTGCCAGCTCACCAACAATCGGGGGTTCCTATAATTCACCCCTCCACTTT. It codes for CASSPTIGGSYNSPLHF.

This clone was detected only once. CDR3 coding DNA: TGTGCCAGTAGTATAGATCGGGACAGTTCCAGTGGAAACACCATATATTTT. Protein product: CASSIDRDSSSGNTIYF. J is TRBJ1-3 and V is TRBV19; 7 bases fit TRBD1. The CDR3 is 17 residues long. CDR1 and CDR2 from the germline V gene are LNHDA and SQIVND (reference sequence). The V gene end was trimmed by 0 bases and the J gene end by 3 bases; junction bases not matched to a gene: 8.

This chain joins TRBV19 and TRBJ1-4; 10 bases are shared with TRBD1. The germline V gene has CDR1 LNHDA and CDR2 SQIVND (reference sequence). V shed 5 bases, J shed 6 bases, and the junction held 9 bases outside the gene matches. The CDR3 extends over 16 amino acids. CDR3 DNA sequence: TGTGCCAGTAGTTCGGACAGGGGGACGAGTGATGAAAAACTGTTTTTT. Its translation: CASSSDRGTSDEKLFF.

This clone was seen a handful of times. This rearrangement joins TRBV5-3 to TRBJ1-3; D ambiguous. TRBV5-3 is treated as an ORF (open reading frame) with a function not yet certain. Trimming took off 6 bases at V and 0 bases at J, with 16 bases between the two ends. The CDR3 extends over 16 amino acids. CDR3 DNA: TGTGCCAGAACCCCCCCCTCAGGCCGCTCTGGAAACACCATATATTTT. This sequence encodes CARTPPSGRSGNTIYF.

The J gene is TRBJ1-1, the V gene TRBV27; D not certain. CDR1 MNHEY and CDR2 SMNVEV come from the germline V gene (reference sequence). The CDR3 runs to 16 residues. The V gene lost 5 bases and the J gene lost 0 bases, with 16 bases spanning the gap. The CDR3 DNA is TGTGCCAGCAGTCCGCTAGTAGGAGTCATGAACACTGAAGCTTTCTTT. It codes for CASSPLVGVMNTEAFF.

This clone occurred a few times. The chain recombines TRBV12-3 or TRBV12-4 with TRBJ1-5; possible D gene TRBD1, 6 bases. V shed 5 bases and J shed 6 bases, with 8 bases lying between them. This CDR3 comprises 12 residues. CDR3 sequence: CASSPGVQPQHF. Written as DNA, the CDR3 is TGTGCCAGCAGTCCAGGGGTTCAGCCCCAGCATTTT.

The chain has TRBV10-1 and TRBJ1-1; 12 nucleotides match TRBD1. V dropped 8 bases and J dropped 1; count of bases not matched to a gene: 11. The germline V gene has CDR1 WNHNN and CDR2 SYGVQD (reference sequence). The CDR3 is 17 residues long. CDR3 nucleotides: TGCGCCAGCCGGGACAGGGGGCTCGAAGTCGCGAACACTGAAGCTTTCTTT. Translating it yields CASRDRGLEVANTEAFF.

This chain links TRBV9 with TRBJ1-1, with D hard to call. The CDR3 contains 15 residues. Germline V gene lookup returns CDR1 SGDLS and CDR2 YYNGEE. V lost 0 bases and J 1 base, leaving 10 bases between the germline ends. CDR3 coding DNA: TGTGCCAGCAGCGTAGCCCCCGGGAAGAACACTGAAGCTTTCTTT. This sequence encodes CASSVAPGKNTEAFF.

The chain is built from TRBV30 and TRBJ1-1, with D unresolved. Trimming removed 0 bases at V and 5 bases at J, with 10 bases between. Germline V CDR1 and CDR2: GTSNPN, SVGIG (reference sequence). The CDR3 is 13 residues long. The CDR3 DNA sequence: TGTGCCTGGAGTGTACTAGGGCGGACTGAAGCTTTCTTT. This sequence encodes CAWSVLGRTEAFF.

The DNA of the CDR3 is TGTGCCAGCAGCCGTACAGGGGGGTCGGCCAAAAACATTCAGTACTTC. Translating it yields CASSRTGGSAKNIQYF. The rearrangement uses TRBV5-8 and TRBJ2-4; TRBD1 aligns across 8 bases. The CDR3 has 16 amino acids. Germline V gene sequence: CDR1 SGHTS, CDR2 YDEGEE. Trimming took 4 bases from V and 1 from J; bases not matched to a gene: 7.

The sample holds one count of this clone. The genes are TRBV5-1 and TRBJ2-5; 7 bases fit TRBD2. J lost 5 bases, V lost 4 bases, and 8 bases had no gene match. CDR3 length: 14 amino acids. In germline, CDR1 is SGHRS, CDR2 YFSETQ. The CDR3 protein is CASSLGLLTETQYF. The CDR3 DNA is TGCGCCAGCAGCCTGGGACTATTGACGGAGACCCAGTACTTC. Full variable domain (rest looked up from reference TRBV5-1 and TRBJ2-5): KAGVTQTPRYLIKTRGQQVTLSCSPISGHRSVSWYQQTPGQGLQFLFEYFSETQRNKGNFPGRFSGRQFSNSRSEMNVSTLELGDSALYLCASSLGLLTETQYFGPGTRLLVL.

This chain joins TRBV5-6 and TRBJ1-2; 8 bases align to TRBD1. Per germline, CDR1 SGHDT and CDR2 YYEEEE. The length of the CDR3 is 12 residues. V lost 7 bases and J lost 8; bases outside the gene matches: 7. The CDR3 reads CASDRGARGYTF. DNA of the CDR3: TGTGCCAGCGACAGGGGCGCTAGGGGCTACACCTTC.

With regard to this clone: This CDR3 is also generated by other DNA sequences in the sample. V gene TRBV29-1 combines with J gene TRBJ2-7; D is perhaps TRBD2 (5 bases). V lost 5 bases to trimming and J lost 6 bases, with 20 bases between them. Germline assignment: CDR1 SQVTM and CDR2 ANQGSEA. The CDR3 totals 14 residues. Written as DNA, the CDR3 is TGCAGCGTTAGCGATACCGGAGGTCGGGGCGAGCAGTACTTC. Amino acids: CSVSDTGGRGEQYF.

V is TRBV6-5 and J is TRBJ2-3, with 8 bases identical to TRBD2. Trimming removed 0 bases from V and 6 bases from J; junction bases left unmatched: 5. From germline, CDR1 is MNHEY and CDR2 SVGAGI. There are 15 residues in the CDR3. This CDR3 is CASSYSHSGIDTQYF. The CDR3 nucleotides read TGTGCCAGCAGTTACTCGCATAGCGGGATTGATACGCAGTATTTT.

The chain recombines TRBV28 with TRBJ2-4, with 8 bases lining up with TRBD1. The CDR3 has 13 residues. The germline CDR1 and CDR2 sequences are MDHEN and SYDVKM. J lost 8 bases, V lost 6 bases, and 6 bases had no gene match. In DNA, the CDR3 is TGTGCCAGCAGGAGGACAGGGATAGACATTCAGTACTTC. Translated: CASRRTGIDIQYF.

V is TRBV2 and J is TRBJ1-5, with 9 bases identical to TRBD1. The V gene end was trimmed by 3 bases and the J gene end by 11 bases; junction bases not matched to a gene: 5. This CDR3 spans 13 amino acids. Germline values: CDR1 SNHLY, CDR2 FYNNEI. CDR3: CASSEAGTGTQHF. DNA for the CDR3: TGTGCCAGCAGTGAGGCAGGGACAGGGACCCAGCATTTT.

This rearrangement joins TRBV7-8 to TRBJ2-7; D remains unclear. The CDR3 spans 14 residues. The V and J ends lost 5 bases and 4 bases respectively, with 15 bases between them. Germline CDR1 and CDR2: SGHVS and FQNEAQ. The CDR3 DNA is TGTGCCAGCAGCCACCAATACTTCGCATACGAGCAGTACTTC. Its protein product is CASSHQYFAYEQYF. Drawing the rest from reference TRBV7-8 and TRBJ2-7, the complete variable domain is GAGVSQSPRYKVAKRGQDVALRCDPISGHVSLFWYQQALGQGPEFLTYFQNEAQLDKSGLPSDRFFAERPEGSVSTLKIQRTQQEDSAVYLCASSHQYFAYEQYFGPGTRLTVT.

The V and J genes are TRBV14 and TRBJ2-1; the match to TRBD2 covers 8 bases. The CDR3 is made up of 15 amino acids. With V trimmed by 1 base and J by 5 bases, 4 bases remained unmatched. In germline, CDR1 is SGHDN, CDR2 FVKESK. The DNA for the CDR3 is TGTGCCAGCAGCCAAGCGGGACTAGGGAACAATGAGCAGTTCTTC. Its translation is CASSQAGLGNNEQFF.

V and J are TRBV30 and TRBJ1-3; tentatively, D is TRBD1 (6 bases). Per the germline V gene, CDR1 is GTSNPN and CDR2 is SVGIG (reference sequence). V lost 0 bases and J 6 bases, leaving 12 bases between the germline ends. There are 14 residues in the CDR3. The CDR3 loop is CAWSVPGQINTIYF. DNA for the CDR3: TGTGCCTGGAGTGTACCCGGACAGATAAACACCATATATTTT. The complete variable domain, with remaining parts taken from reference TRBV30 and TRBJ1-3, reads SQTIHQWPATLVQPVGSPLSLECTVEGTSNPNLYWYRQAAGRGLQLLFYSVGIGQISSEVPQNLSASRPQDRQFILSSKKLLLSDSGFYLCAWSVPGQINTIYFGEGSWLTVV.